These T cell receptor beta chains were read from a single sample in a study of T cells in Graves' hyperthyroidism and ophthalmopathy. MiXCR, applied by TCRdb to the multiplex PCR reads, yields one record per CDR3 protein. The data show around 420,000 distinct CDR3 sequences, approximately 14% seen once. The sequencing input was blood. Every receptor here comes from a woman between 18 and 30 years old with Graves' hyperthyroidism. CDR3s leave out the opening cysteine and the closing phenylalanine or tryptophan.

J gene | V gene | CDR3 protein
TRBJ1-1 | TRBV3-1 | ASSQLRTMERSTEAF
TRBJ2-1 | TRBV7-8 | ASSLALAGVDEQF
TRBJ2-7 | TRBV15 | ATSYLTRGDEQY
TRBJ2-1 | TRBV5-1 | ASSFGLTGFYEQF
TRBJ2-5 | TRBV29-1 | SVEHSGETQY
TRBJ1-6 | TRBV11-2 | ASSFPWDRASPLH
TRBJ1-6 | TRBV20-1 | SASQTVSLALH
TRBJ2-2 | TRBV15 | ATRDASRGDTGELF
TRBJ1-2 | TRBV10-2 | ASSEDIRYGYT
TRBJ1-5 | TRBV15 | ATSRSLTGHNQPQH
TRBJ1-2 | TRBV2 | ASRDRGNYGYT
TRBJ1-1 | TRBV28 | ASNPGYSPSEAF
TRBJ1-3 | TRBV25-1 | ASSEHLSSGNTIY
TRBJ2-1 | TRBV2 | ASRFSRVYNEQF
TRBJ1-4 | TRBV2 | ASRDSIHEKLF
TRBJ2-7 | TRBV20-1 | SARVGEGAEQY
TRBJ2-3 | TRBV2 | ARGDTQY
TRBJ2-7 | TRBV10-1 | ASSAFVGAYEQY
TRBJ1-1 | TRBV20-1 | SAREVSRDQKKAF
TRBJ2-3 | TRBV7-2 | ASSLGGGLTDTQY
TRBJ2-3 | TRBV6-1 | ASSGPEQVSRRTQY
TRBJ1-2 | TRBV3-1 | ASSQRTNGAYGYT
TRBJ2-5 | TRBV27 | ASSPLFSVETQY
TRBJ1-2 | TRBV10-3 | AISPGGVEGYT
TRBJ2-1 | TRBV10-3 | AISDSAEQF
TRBJ2-5 | TRBV29-1 | SALWELAGRTQY
TRBJ2-7 | TRBV6-1 | ASGDRGGDEQY
TRBJ1-2 | TRBV15 | ATSRDRGERTYGYT
TRBJ1-2 | TRBV7-2 | ASSLGDRGPRIYGYT
TRBJ1-2 | TRBV6-2/TRBV6-3 | ASKARGNYGYT
TRBJ1-2 | TRBV12-3/TRBV12-4 | ASSFRGKNYGYT
TRBJ2-3 | TRBV2 | ASSESAGYTDTQY
TRBJ1-2 | TRBV29-1 | SVEPGHSFGYT
TRBJ2-1 | TRBV20-1 | SAPQVDREYNEQF
TRBJ1-4 | TRBV10-2 | ASEGPGKLF
TRBJ1-2 | TRBV3-1 | ASSQDGVGGYT
TRBJ2-7 | TRBV7-9 | ASTTSGRDLYEQY
TRBJ2-5 | TRBV4-1 | ASSQFVQGAQEETQY
TRBJ2-7 | TRBV15 | ATSMETFTYEQY
TRBJ1-5 | TRBV28 | ASRDALLNQPQH
TRBJ1-2 | TRBV6-2/TRBV6-3 | ASSYPAGYT
TRBJ2-1 | TRBV7-3 | ASGLGGDEQF
TRBJ2-5 | TRBV20-1 | SARLLAGVQY
TRBJ2-5 | TRBV6-1 | ASSSRSSGSTSRTTLQETQY
TRBJ2-1 | TRBV28 | ASSLRSAGYNEQF